The clone carrying this T cell receptor (beta chain) was detected once. The method was immunoSEQ multiplex PCR; TCRdb's version includes in-frame clones alone and lacks a portion of them. The table lists 99,000 or so clones, about four fifths of them singletons. The ends lost 4 bases at V and 1 base at J; junction bases unmatched: 6. The germline gives CDR1 SGHRS, CDR2 YFSETQ. This CDR3 has 16 residues. These data come from a study of control samples from healthy donors and cancer patients. This TCR came from a woman between 45 and 60 years old in good health. The specimen sequenced was blood. This sequence joins TRBV5-1 and TRBJ2-3; 10 positions agree with TRBD2. CDR3 residues: CASSRSGLAGTDTQYF. CDR3 DNA sequence: TGCGCCAGCAGCCGTTCAGGACTAGCGGGCACAGATACGCAGTATTTT.